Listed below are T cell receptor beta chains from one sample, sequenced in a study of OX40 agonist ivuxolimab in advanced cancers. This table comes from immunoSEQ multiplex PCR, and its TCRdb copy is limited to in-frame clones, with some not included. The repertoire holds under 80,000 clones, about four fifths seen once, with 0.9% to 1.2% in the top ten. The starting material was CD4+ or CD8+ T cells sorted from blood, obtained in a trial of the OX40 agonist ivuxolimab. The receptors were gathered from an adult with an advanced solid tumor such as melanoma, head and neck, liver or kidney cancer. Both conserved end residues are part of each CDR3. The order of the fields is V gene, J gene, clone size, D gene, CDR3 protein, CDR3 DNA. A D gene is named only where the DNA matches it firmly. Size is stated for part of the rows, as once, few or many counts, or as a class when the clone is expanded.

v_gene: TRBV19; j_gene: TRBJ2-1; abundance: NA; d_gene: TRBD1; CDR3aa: CASSPGQGQSHEQFF; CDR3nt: TGTGCCAGTAGTCCCGGACAGGGGCAAAGCCATGAGCAGTTCTTC
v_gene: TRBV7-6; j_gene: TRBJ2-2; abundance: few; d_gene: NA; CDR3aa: CASSPRGTGELFF; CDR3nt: TGTGCCAGCAGCCCTCGGGGCACCGGGGAGCTGTTTTTT
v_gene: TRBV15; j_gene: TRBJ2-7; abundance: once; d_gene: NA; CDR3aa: CATSRDLRQEQYF; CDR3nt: TGTGCCACCAGCAGAGATCTTCGGCAGGAGCAGTACTTC
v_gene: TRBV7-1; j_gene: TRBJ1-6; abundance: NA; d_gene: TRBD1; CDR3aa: CASSGRDRGFSSYNSPLHF; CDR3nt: TGTGCCAGCAGCGGCCGGGACAGGGGATTTAGCTCCTATAATTCACCCCTCCACTTT
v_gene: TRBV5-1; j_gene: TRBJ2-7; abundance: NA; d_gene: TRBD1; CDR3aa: CASSLMTGELYEQYF; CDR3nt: TGCGCCAGCAGCTTAATGACAGGGGAACTCTACGAGCAGTACTTC
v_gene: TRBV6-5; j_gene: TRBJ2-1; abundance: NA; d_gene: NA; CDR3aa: CASSYSSGGYNEQFF; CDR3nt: TGTGCCAGCAGTTACTCAAGTGGGGGGTACAATGAGCAGTTCTTC
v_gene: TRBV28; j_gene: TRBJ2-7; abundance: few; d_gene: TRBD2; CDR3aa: CASSSVLAGNTYEQYF; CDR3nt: TGTGCCAGCAGTTCCGTCCTAGCGGGGAATACCTACGAGCAGTACTTC
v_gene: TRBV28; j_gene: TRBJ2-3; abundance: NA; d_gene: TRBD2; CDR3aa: CATGSGVTDTQYF; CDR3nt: TGTGCCACCGGCAGCGGGGTAACAGATACGCAGTATTTT
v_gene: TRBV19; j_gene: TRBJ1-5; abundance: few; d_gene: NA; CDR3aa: CASSIDQSDRPPQHF; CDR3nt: TGTGCCAGTAGTATAGATCAGTCAGACAGACCGCCCCAGCATTTT
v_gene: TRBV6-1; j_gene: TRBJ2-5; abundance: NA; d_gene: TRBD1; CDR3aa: CASSVTGGVETQYF; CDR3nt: TGTGCCAGCAGTGTGACAGGGGGCGTAGAGACCCAGTACTTC
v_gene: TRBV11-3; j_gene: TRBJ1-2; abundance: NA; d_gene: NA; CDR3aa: CASSSARVYGYTF; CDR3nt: TGTGCCAGCAGCTCGGCTAGGGTTTATGGCTACACCTTC
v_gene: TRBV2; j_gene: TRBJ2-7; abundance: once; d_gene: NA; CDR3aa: CASTRQVQYGQYF; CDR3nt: TGTGCCAGCACTCGACAGGTCCAATACGGGCAGTACTTC
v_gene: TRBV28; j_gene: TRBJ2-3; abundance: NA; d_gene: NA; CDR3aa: CASSLVGTDTQYF; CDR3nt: TGTGCCAGCAGTTTAGTTGGAACAGATACGCAGTATTTT
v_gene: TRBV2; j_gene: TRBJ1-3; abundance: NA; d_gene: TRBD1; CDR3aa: CASRGQGNTIYF; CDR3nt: TGTGCCAGCAGGGGACAGGGAAACACCATATATTTT
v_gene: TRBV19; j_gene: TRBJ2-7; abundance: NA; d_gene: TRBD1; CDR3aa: CASSIAGTGRSLAYEQYF; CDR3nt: TGTGCCAGTAGTATAGCAGGGACAGGGAGGAGTCTTGCCTACGAGCAGTACTTC
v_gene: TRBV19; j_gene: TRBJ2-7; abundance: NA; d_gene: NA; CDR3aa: CASSGSASREQYF; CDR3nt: TGTGCCAGTAGTGGATCGGCGTCTCGCGAGCAGTACTTC
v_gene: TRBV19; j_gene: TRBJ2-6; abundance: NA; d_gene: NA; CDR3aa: CASSIDMHSSGANVLTF; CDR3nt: TGTGCCAGTAGTATAGACATGCACAGCTCTGGGGCCAACGTCCTGACTTTC
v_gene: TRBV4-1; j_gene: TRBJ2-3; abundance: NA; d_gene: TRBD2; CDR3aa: CASSGGSASGVTDTQYF; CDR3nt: TGCGCCAGCAGTGGGGGGTCGGCTAGCGGGGTTACAGATACGCAGTATTTT
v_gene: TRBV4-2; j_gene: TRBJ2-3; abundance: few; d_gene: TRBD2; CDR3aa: CASSQEVLAGDTQYF; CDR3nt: TGTGCCAGCAGCCAAGAGGTACTAGCGGGAGATACGCAGTATTTT
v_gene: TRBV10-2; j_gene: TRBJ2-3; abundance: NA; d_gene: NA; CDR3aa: CASSGGFRGTDTQYF; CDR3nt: TGCGCCAGCAGTGGGGGGTTTAGGGGCACAGATACGCAGTATTTT
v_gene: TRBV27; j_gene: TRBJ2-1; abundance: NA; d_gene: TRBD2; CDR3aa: CASSQGGSGGSRNEQFF; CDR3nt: TGTGCCAGCAGTCAAGGGGGGAGCGGGGGCTCTCGCAATGAGCAGTTCTTC
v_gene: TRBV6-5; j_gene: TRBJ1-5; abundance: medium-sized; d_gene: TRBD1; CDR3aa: CASSYFGTGRNQPQHF; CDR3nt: TGTGCCAGCAGTTATTTTGGGACAGGGAGAAATCAGCCCCAGCATTTT
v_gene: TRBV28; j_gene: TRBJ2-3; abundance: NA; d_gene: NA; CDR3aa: CASSSPGRQVAQYF; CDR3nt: TGTGCCAGCAGTTCCCCGGGACGACAAGTTGCGCAGTATTTT
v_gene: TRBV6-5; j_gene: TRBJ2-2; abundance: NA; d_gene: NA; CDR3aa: CASSYSIAFTGELFF; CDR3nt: TGTGCCAGCAGTTACTCGATCGCCTTCACCGGGGAGCTGTTTTTT
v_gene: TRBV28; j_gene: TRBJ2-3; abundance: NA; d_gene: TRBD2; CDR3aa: CASLTLAGVSDTQYF; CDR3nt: TGTGCCAGCCTTACACTAGCGGGGGTTTCAGATACGCAGTATTTT
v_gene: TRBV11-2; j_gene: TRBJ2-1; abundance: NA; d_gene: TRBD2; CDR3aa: CASSLGTLASGGNDEQFF; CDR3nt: TGTGCCAGCAGCTTGGGTACACTCGCTAGCGGGGGGAACGATGAGCAGTTCTTC
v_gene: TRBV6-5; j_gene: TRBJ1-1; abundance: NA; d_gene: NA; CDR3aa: CASSYSGMNTEAFF; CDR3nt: TGTGCCAGCAGTTACTCAGGGATGAACACTGAAGCTTTCTTT
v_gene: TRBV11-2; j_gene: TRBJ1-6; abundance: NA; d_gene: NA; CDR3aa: CASSLGAGDYSPLHF; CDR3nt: TGTGCCAGCAGCCTAGGAGCAGGAGACTATTCACCCCTCCACTTT
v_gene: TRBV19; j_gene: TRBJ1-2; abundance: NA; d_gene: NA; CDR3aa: CASDNPGTHDGYTF; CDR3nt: TGTGCCAGTGATAACCCCGGGACTCACGATGGCTACACCTTC
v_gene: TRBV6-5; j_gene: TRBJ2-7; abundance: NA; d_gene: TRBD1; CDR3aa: CASIGQGRTYEQYF; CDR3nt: TGTGCCAGCATAGGACAGGGGAGAACCTACGAGCAGTACTTC
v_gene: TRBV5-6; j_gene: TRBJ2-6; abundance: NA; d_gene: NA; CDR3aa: CASSLGGGQAPLWANVLTF; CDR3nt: TGTGCCAGCAGCTTGGGGGGCGGCCAGGCCCCTCTTTGGGCCAACGTCCTGACTTTC
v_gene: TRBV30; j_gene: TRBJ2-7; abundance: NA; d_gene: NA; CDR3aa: CAWSVRSGQGGGEQYF; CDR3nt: TGTGCCTGGAGTGTACGGTCAGGCCAGGGAGGAGGAGAGCAGTACTTC
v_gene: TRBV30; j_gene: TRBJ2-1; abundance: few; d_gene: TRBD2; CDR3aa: CAWSVRGGLGNEQFF; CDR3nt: TGTGCCTGGAGTGTACGGGGGGGCCTAGGTAATGAGCAGTTCTTC
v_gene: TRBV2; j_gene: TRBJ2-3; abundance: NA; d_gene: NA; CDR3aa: CASTGEYTQYF; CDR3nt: TGTGCCAGCACAGGGGAATATACGCAGTATTTT
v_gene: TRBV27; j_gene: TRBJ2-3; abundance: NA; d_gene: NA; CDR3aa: CASRLLGSDTQYF; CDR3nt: TGTGCCAGCAGGTTGTTGGGGTCAGATACGCAGTATTTT
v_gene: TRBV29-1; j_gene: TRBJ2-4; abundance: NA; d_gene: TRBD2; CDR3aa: CSVGGGGSGKNIQYF; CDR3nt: TGCAGCGTTGGAGGCGGGGGGTCTGGCAAAAACATTCAGTACTTC
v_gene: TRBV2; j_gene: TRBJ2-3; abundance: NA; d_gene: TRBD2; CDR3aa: CASTGTSGIGDTQYF; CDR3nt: TGTGCCAGCACAGGGACTAGCGGGATTGGGGATACGCAGTATTTT
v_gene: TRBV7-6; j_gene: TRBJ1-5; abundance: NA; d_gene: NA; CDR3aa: CASSADWAQPQHF; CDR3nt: TGTGCCAGCAGCGCAGACTGGGCTCAGCCCCAGCATTTT
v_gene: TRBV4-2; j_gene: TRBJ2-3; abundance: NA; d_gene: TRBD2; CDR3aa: CASSQGTSGGQGAQYF; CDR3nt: TGTGCCAGCAGCCAAGGGACTAGCGGGGGGCAAGGAGCGCAGTATTTT
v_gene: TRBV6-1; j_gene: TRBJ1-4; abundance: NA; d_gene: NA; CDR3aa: CASGREKLFF; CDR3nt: TGTGCCAGCGGGCGGGAAAAACTGTTTTTT
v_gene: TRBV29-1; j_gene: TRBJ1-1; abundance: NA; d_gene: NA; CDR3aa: CSVDVGNTEAFF; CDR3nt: TGCAGCGTTGACGTGGGGAATACTGAAGCTTTCTTT
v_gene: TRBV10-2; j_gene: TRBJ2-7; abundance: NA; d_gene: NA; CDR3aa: CATKGSPTREQYF; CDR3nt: TGCGCCACCAAGGGGAGTCCCACCCGCGAGCAGTACTTC
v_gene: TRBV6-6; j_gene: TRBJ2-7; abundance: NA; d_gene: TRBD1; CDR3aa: CASRNDRGSGEQYF; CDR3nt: TGTGCCAGCAGAAATGACAGGGGTTCAGGCGAGCAGTACTTC
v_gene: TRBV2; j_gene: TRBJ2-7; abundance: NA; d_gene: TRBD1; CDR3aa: CASNGQGAHEQYF; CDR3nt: TGTGCCAGCAATGGACAGGGGGCCCACGAGCAGTACTTC
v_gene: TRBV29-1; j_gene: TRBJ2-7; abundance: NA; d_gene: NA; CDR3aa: CSVESPGEQYF; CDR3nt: TGCAGCGTTGAATCGCCTGGGGAGCAGTACTTC
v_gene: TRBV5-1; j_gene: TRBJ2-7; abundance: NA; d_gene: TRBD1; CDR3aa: CASRLVLQGGFYEQYF; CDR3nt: TGCGCCAGCAGATTGGTGCTACAGGGGGGTTTCTACGAGCAGTACTTC